Presented here are 32 T cell receptor beta chains from one specimen sequenced in a study of CD8 T cells in ankylosing spondylitis. Study-level findings and limits: Roughly eight highly homologous variants formed a TCR beta motif that appeared characteristic of ankylosing spondylitis blood.

Antigens of these TCRs are unknown. TCRdb redid the calling of the 5' RACE reads with MiXCR, one entry per CDR3 protein. Found here are around 450,000 distinct CDR3 sequences, approximately 26% of them singletons; the top ten hold 0.89%. The sample comprised blood, either unsorted or a sorted T cell fraction (not recorded which). These receptors originate from a male donor with ankylosing spondylitis.

The V call is TRBV18, the J call TRBJ1-4; D call uncertain. Germline V lookup: CDR1 KGHSH, CDR2 LQKENI. CDR3 length equals 15 residues. V lost 3 bases, J lost 8 bases, and 16 bases lay in between. The CDR3 sequence: CASSPTTGSHEKLFF. The DNA of the CDR3 is TGTGCCAGCTCACCCACGACGGGGTCGCACGAAAAACTGTTTTTT.

This clonotype was detected only a few times. The V call is TRBV5-1, the J call TRBJ2-3; 8 bases match TRBD2. V trimming: 4 bases; J trimming: 3 bases; junction bases outside the gene matches: 4. From germline, CDR1 is SGHRS and CDR2 YFSETQ. The CDR3 extends over 14 amino acids. CDR3: CASSVSGRTDTQYF. In nucleotides, the CDR3 is TGCGCCAGCAGCGTGAGCGGGAGAACAGATACGCAGTATTTT. The full variable domain, its missing parts supplied by reference TRBV5-1 and TRBJ2-3, is KAGVTQTPRYLIKTRGQQVTLSCSPISGHRSVSWYQQTPGQGLQFLFEYFSETQRNKGNFPGRFSGRQFSNSRSEMNVSTLELGDSALYLCASSVSGRTDTQYFGPGTRLTVL.

The V gene is TRBV4-1, the J gene TRBJ2-1; D is uncertain. The ends were cut back, 0 bases at V and 0 bases at J, with 6 bases in the middle. The CDR3 extends over 15 amino acids. The V gene's germline CDR1 is MGHRA and CDR2 YSYEKL. The CDR3 here is CASSQDSNSYNEQFF. Here the CDR3 DNA reads TGCGCCAGCAGCCAAGACAGTAACTCCTACAATGAGCAGTTCTTC.

Only a few counts were recorded for this clonotype. The J gene is TRBJ1-1, the V gene TRBV10-3; 8 nucleotides line up with TRBD1. V trimming: 6 bases; J trimming: 10 bases; junction bases outside the gene matches: 10. Germline CDR1 is ENHRY and CDR2 is SYGVKD. The CDR3 has 13 residues. The chain's CDR3 is CAISGDRTGGAFF. The CDR3 DNA is TGTGCCATCAGCGGGGACAGGACCGGCGGAGCTTTCTTT.

This clonotype was counted a few times. The J gene is TRBJ2-3, the V gene TRBV7-9; 7 positions match TRBD1. Germline V lookup: CDR1 SEHNR, CDR2 FQNEAQ (reference sequence). Trimming removed 5 bases from V and 4 bases from J; junction bases left unmatched: 15. CDR3 length equals 17 residues. In DNA form, the CDR3 reads TGTGCCAGCAGCCTATCACTGACAGGGATCGGCGCAGATACGCAGTATTTT. It encodes CASSLSLTGIGADTQYF.

The V call is TRBV6-1, the J call TRBJ1-3; D possibly corresponds to TRBD1 (6 bases). V was cut by 5 bases and J by 4 bases, with 21 bases left in between. Germline-derived CDR1 and CDR2 are MNHNS and SASEGT. This CDR3 is built from 17 residues. This CDR3 reads CASSKQDARGMGNTIYF. In DNA, the CDR3 is TGTGCCAGCAGTAAACAGGATGCCAGGGGAATGGGAAACACCATATATTTT.

This rearrangement joins TRBV15 to TRBJ1-5; tentatively, D is TRBD1 (5 bases). Germline V lookup: CDR1 LNHNV, CDR2 YYDKDF (reference sequence). Trimming stripped 1 base from V and 2 bases from J, with 9 bases between. The CDR3 loop spans 15 amino acids. CDR3: CATSRVTGGNQPQHF. In nucleotides, the CDR3 is TGTGCCACCAGCAGAGTTACAGGAGGCAATCAGCCCCAGCATTTT.

The genes are TRBV20-1 and TRBJ1-5; D not certain. Germline V gene lookup returns CDR1 DFQATT and CDR2 SNEGSKA (reference sequence). The V gene lost 6 bases and the J gene lost 0 bases, with 9 bases spanning the gap. The CDR3 loop spans 13 amino acids. This CDR3 is CSAAIDSNQPQHF. CDR3 nucleotide sequence: TGCAGTGCCGCCATAGATAGCAATCAGCCCCAGCATTTT.

The sample holds a few counts of this clonotype. The chain is built from TRBV29-1 and TRBJ2-1; 11 positions agree with TRBD1. The V and J ends lost 3 bases and 6 bases, in that order; junction bases with no gene match: 7. The CDR3 length is 15 residues. CDR1 is SQVTM and CDR2 is ANQGSEA in the germline V gene. The CDR3 DNA is TGCAGCGTTGATGGCTGGACAGGGGGCCTCAATGAGCAGTTCTTC. Amino acids: CSVDGWTGGLNEQFF.

This clonotype was counted a few times. The chain combines TRBV29-1 with TRBJ2-3; D gene unclear. V shed 3 bases and J shed 0 bases, with 7 bases lying between them. The length of the CDR3 is 13 residues. Germline CDR1 and CDR2: SQVTM and ANQGSEA. The CDR3 spells CSVDRQSTDTQYF. The CDR3 nucleotides read TGCAGCGTTGATAGGCAGAGCACAGATACGCAGTATTTT.

The genes are TRBV5-1 and TRBJ2-5; D remains unclear. The CDR3 is made up of 12 amino acids. V was clipped by 5 bases and J by 5 bases, with 10 bases between them. The germline gives CDR1 SGHRS, CDR2 YFSETQ. This CDR3 is CASRYGMETQYF. The CDR3 region has the DNA TGCGCCAGCAGATATGGCATGGAGACCCAGTACTTC.

This chain connects TRBV4-1 to TRBJ2-1, with D tentatively TRBD2 (6 bases). Trimming cost V 4 bases and J 6 bases, with 16 bases left between them. The CDR3 has 15 residues. CDR1 is MGHRA and CDR2 is YSYEKL in the germline V gene. Here the CDR3 reads CASSRLIGGFNEQFF. The CDR3 bases are TGCGCCAGCAGCCGCTTAATAGGAGGGTTCAATGAGCAGTTCTTC.

This chain links TRBV4-2 with TRBJ2-2; 9 bases match TRBD1. Losses at the gene ends were 4 bases for V and 7 bases for J; bases not matched to a gene: 16. The V gene's germline CDR1 is LGHNA and CDR2 YNFKEQ. The CDR3 runs 18 residues. The CDR3 loop is CASSLEPPGTGFNGELFF. The CDR3 nucleotides read TGTGCCAGCAGCCTGGAACCTCCCGGGACAGGGTTCAACGGGGAGCTGTTTTTT.

This clonotype appeared a few times. This chain links TRBV7-6 with TRBJ1-5; D is undetermined. V lost 1 base and J lost 5, with 9 bases in between. CDR3 length: 14 residues. Germline CDR1 reads SGHVS; CDR2 reads FNYEAQ. Written as DNA, the CDR3 is TGTGCCAGCAGCTTAGTGGTTGGAGATCAGCCCCAGCATTTT. This gives the protein CASSLVVGDQPQHF.

This clonotype was observed many times. V gene TRBV4-2 combines with J gene TRBJ1-5; TRBD1 might be the D (5 bases). This CDR3 region has 15 residues. The germline V and J ends were trimmed by 2 bases and 2 bases, with 10 bases remaining between them. Germline V CDR1 and CDR2: LGHNA, YNFKEQ. The CDR3, as DNA: TGTGCCAGCAGCCAACTTCAGGGTCGCAATCAGCCCCAGCATTTT. Its translation is CASSQLQGRNQPQHF.

The chain recombines TRBV19 with TRBJ1-1, with D possibly being TRBD1 (5 bases). This CDR3 is 15 amino acids long. The germline V and J ends were trimmed by 4 bases and 4 bases, with 16 bases remaining between them. Germline V gives CDR1 LNHDA, CDR2 SQIVND (reference sequence). CDR3 region: CASSTRPQRGTEAFF. CDR3 coding DNA: TGTGCCAGTAGTACAAGGCCCCAAAGGGGCACTGAAGCTTTCTTT.

A few counts support this clonotype. This rearrangement joins TRBV12-3 or TRBV12-4 to TRBJ2-6; 9 nucleotides agree with TRBD1. CDR3 length: 17 residues. V was pared by 6 bases and J by 0 bases, with 6 bases of the junction left unmatched. CDR3 sequence reads: CASSPDRGHSGANVLTF. CDR3 in DNA: TGTGCCAGCAGCCCGGACAGGGGACACTCTGGGGCCAACGTCCTGACTTTC.

This clonotype was recorded only once. The chain links TRBV7-2 to TRBJ2-1, with D tentatively TRBD2 (6 bases). The germline CDR1 and CDR2 sequences are SGHTA and FQGNSA. Trimming pared 1 base from V and 4 bases from J, leaving 17 bases between. The CDR3 is 17 amino acids. The CDR3 reads CASSLVAGSKIYNEQFF. In nucleotides, the CDR3 is TGTGCCAGCAGCTTAGTTGCGGGGTCTAAAATATACAATGAGCAGTTCTTC.

V and J are TRBV2 and TRBJ2-5; D not certain. V shed 6 bases and J shed 4 bases, with 12 bases lying between them. Germline assignment: CDR1 SNHLY and CDR2 FYNNEI. The CDR3 has 13 residues. Here the CDR3 DNA reads TGTGCCAGCAGCTGGCAGAACGCAGAGACCCAGTACTTC. Protein product: CASSWQNAETQYF.

The J gene is TRBJ1-1, the V gene TRBV27; no clear D gene. CDR1 is MNHEY and CDR2 is SMNVEV in the germline V gene (reference sequence). Trimming removed 11 bases from V and 1 base from J, with 17 bases in between. The CDR3 spans 14 residues. The CDR3 sequence: CAPLKRAENTEAFF. The CDR3 region has the DNA TGTGCCCCCCTAAAAAGGGCCGAGAACACTGAAGCTTTCTTT.

This sequence joins TRBV7-9 and TRBJ2-1; D gene unclear. The CDR3 length is 13 residues. Trimming removed 2 bases at V and 12 bases at J, with 14 bases between. Germline CDR1 SEHNR, CDR2 FQNEAQ (reference sequence). CDR3: CASSLRWQDRQFF. CDR3 DNA: TGTGCCAGCAGCTTAAGGTGGCAGGACCGGCAGTTCTTC.

This rearrangement joins TRBV4-1 to TRBJ2-1, with 14 nucleotides matching TRBD2. V was pared by 4 bases and J by 9 bases, with 11 bases of the junction left unmatched. The CDR3 is made up of 17 amino acids. Germline values: CDR1 MGHRA, CDR2 YSYEKL. CDR3: CASSRTLGTSGGGEQFF. The CDR3 region has the DNA TGCGCCAGCAGCCGCACCCTGGGGACTAGCGGGGGTGGTGAGCAGTTCTTC.

CDR3: CASSTGTLTYNEQFF. The CDR3 nucleotides are TGCGCCAGCAGCACCGGGACACTTACCTACAATGAGCAGTTCTTC. The rearrangement joins TRBV5-1 to TRBJ2-1, with D possibly matching TRBD1 (6 bases). The CDR3 has 15 residues. V lost 4 bases, J lost 2 bases, and 13 bases lay in between. Germline loops: CDR1 SGHRS, CDR2 YFSETQ.

The chain joins TRBV2 to TRBJ1-5; 9 positions match TRBD1. Germline trimming cut 6 bases from V and 2 bases from J; bases unmatched to any gene: 8. CDR3 length: 16 amino acids. The germline V gene encodes CDR1 SNHLY and CDR2 FYNNEI. The CDR3 region is CASSADRGGGNQPQHF. CDR3 bases: TGTGCCAGCAGCGCAGACAGGGGGGGGGGCAATCAGCCCCAGCATTTT.

The sample holds a few counts of this clonotype. The V call is TRBV29-1, the J call TRBJ2-2; D assignment may be TRBD1 or TRBD2 (5 bases each). There are 13 residues in the CDR3. Per the germline V gene, CDR1 is SQVTM and CDR2 is ANQGSEA. V was cut by 6 bases and J by 1 base, with 9 bases left in between. This chain's CDR3 is CSVGTVNTGELFF. The CDR3 bases are TGCAGCGTGGGGACGGTGAACACCGGGGAGCTGTTTTTT.

J is TRBJ2-2 and V is TRBV4-2; 13 bases fit TRBD2. CDR3 size: 17 residues. Per the germline V gene, CDR1 is LGHNA and CDR2 is YNFKEQ. J gave up 7 bases and V 2 bases, and 7 bases lay outside the gene matches. CDR3 sequence (DNA): TGTGCCAGCAGCCAATCCCCGGGACTAGCGGGGAGCGGGGAGCTGTTTTTT. This encodes CASSQSPGLAGSGELFF.

This chain uses TRBV18 with TRBJ1-5; no clear D gene. Trimming shortened V by 2 bases and J by 3 bases, and 5 bases separated the two germline ends. This CDR3 has 13 amino acids. Germline V CDR1 and CDR2: KGHSH, LQKENI. CDR3 DNA: TGTGCCAGCTCACCAAGGGTCAATCAGCCCCAGCATTTT. This gives the protein CASSPRVNQPQHF.

A few counts support this clonotype. The chain has TRBV10-3 and TRBJ2-3; D gene unclear. The CDR3 spans 16 residues. Trimming removed 2 bases from V and 0 bases from J, with 12 bases in between. CDR1 is ENHRY, CDR2 SYGVKD, per germline. As DNA, the CDR3 is TGTGCCATCAGTGAGGTAACAGCCGCTAGCACAGATACGCAGTATTTT. Amino acids: CAISEVTAASTDTQYF.

This chain connects TRBV5-1 to TRBJ2-2; 10 positions agree with TRBD2. V shed 2 bases, J shed 4 bases, and the junction held 5 bases outside the gene matches. The CDR3 extends over 16 amino acids. Germline CDR1 reads SGHRS; CDR2 reads YFSETQ. The CDR3 sequence is CASSFSSGSSTGELFF. CDR3 sequence (DNA): TGCGCCAGCAGCTTTTCTAGCGGGAGTAGCACCGGGGAGCTGTTTTTT.

This clonotype was recorded many times. The chain links TRBV7-2 to TRBJ2-1; TRBD2 matches 9 bases. This CDR3 spans 15 amino acids. Germline loops: CDR1 SGHTA, CDR2 FQGNSA. The V and J ends lost 3 bases and 6 bases, in that order; junction bases with no gene match: 6. The CDR3 reads CASSFTLAGANEQFF. The CDR3 bases are TGTGCCAGCAGCTTTACTTTAGCGGGGGCCAATGAGCAGTTCTTC.

This chain joins TRBV25-1 and TRBJ1-5; D not certain. Germline V CDR1 and CDR2: MGHDK, SYGVNS. The CDR3 covers 15 residues. V lost 0 bases to trimming and J lost 2 bases, with 8 bases between them. The CDR3 DNA reads TGTGCCAGCAGTGAATATGGGAGTGGCAATCAGCCCCAGCATTTT. Translating gives CASSEYGSGNQPQHF.

In the case of this clonotype: At one boundary the junction diverges from the germline segment, which might be a read error. This chain links TRBV3-1 with TRBJ2-1, with a tentative D call TRBD2 (6 bases). Germline V CDR1 and CDR2: LGHDT, YNNKEL (reference sequence). CDR3 length: 16 amino acids. The CDR3 region is CASRQGGTGSYNEQFF. The CDR3 DNA sequence: TGTGCCAGCAGGCAAGGCGGGACGGGGAGCTACAATGAGCAGTTCTTC.